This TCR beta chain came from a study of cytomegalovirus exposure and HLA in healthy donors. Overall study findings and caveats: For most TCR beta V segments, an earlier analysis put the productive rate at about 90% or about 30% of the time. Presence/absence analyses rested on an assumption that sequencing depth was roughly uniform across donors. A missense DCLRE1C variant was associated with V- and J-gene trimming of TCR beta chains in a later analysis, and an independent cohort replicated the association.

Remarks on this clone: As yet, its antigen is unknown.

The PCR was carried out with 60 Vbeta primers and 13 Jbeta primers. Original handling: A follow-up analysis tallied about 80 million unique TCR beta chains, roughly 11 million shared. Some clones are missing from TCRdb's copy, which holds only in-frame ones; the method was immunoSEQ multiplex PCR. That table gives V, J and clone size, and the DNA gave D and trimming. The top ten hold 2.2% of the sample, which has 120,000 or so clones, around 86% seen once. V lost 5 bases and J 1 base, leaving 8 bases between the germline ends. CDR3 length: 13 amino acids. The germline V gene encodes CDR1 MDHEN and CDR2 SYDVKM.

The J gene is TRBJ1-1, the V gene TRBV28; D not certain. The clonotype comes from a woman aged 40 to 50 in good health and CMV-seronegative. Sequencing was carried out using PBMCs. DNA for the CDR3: TGTGCCAGCAGTACAACAGCGAACACTGAAGCTTTCTTT. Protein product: CASSTTANTEAFF.